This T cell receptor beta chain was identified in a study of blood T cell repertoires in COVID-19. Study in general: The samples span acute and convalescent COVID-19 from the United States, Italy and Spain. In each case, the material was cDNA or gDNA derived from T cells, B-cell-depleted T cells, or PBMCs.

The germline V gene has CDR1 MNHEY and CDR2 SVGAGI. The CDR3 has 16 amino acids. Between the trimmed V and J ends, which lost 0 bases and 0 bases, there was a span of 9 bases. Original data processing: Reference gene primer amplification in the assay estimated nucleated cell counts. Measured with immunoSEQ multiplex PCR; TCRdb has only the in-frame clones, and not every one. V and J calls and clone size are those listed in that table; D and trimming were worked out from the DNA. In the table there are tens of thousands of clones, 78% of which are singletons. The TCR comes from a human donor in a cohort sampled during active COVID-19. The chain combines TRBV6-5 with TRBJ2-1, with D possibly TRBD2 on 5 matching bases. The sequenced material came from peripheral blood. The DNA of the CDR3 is TGTGCCAGCAGTTACTCGATAGCGAGCTCCTACAATGAGCAGTTCTTC. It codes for CASSYSIASSYNEQFF.